The entry below gives a single T cell receptor (beta chain) sequence along with its context. This specimen comes from a study of Ad26.COV2.S vaccination and SARS-CoV-2 variants. In the study overall: Trial arm assignment for the donor was COV1001 Ad26.COV2.S. Ad26.COV2.S given intramuscularly, once or twice 56 days apart.

Treatment of the sample: 15 to 20 received Ad26.COV2.S at low or high dose, single or two shots; about five received placebo; per-sample allocation not given. Vaccine and placebo recipients were sampled on day 63 after the first injection. Boston supplied an adult donor aged 18-55 years. Trimming took 5 bases from V and 3 from J, leaving 11 bases between them. The germline V gene encodes CDR1 GTSNPN and CDR2 SVGIG (reference sequence). This CDR3 comprises 12 residues. Here immunoSEQ multiplex PCR was the method, and the copy in TCRdb shows in-frame clones only, minus some. The sample holds about 680,000 clones, 89% seen once.

This chain links TRBV30 with TRBJ2-7; D unresolved. This receptor was obtained from a person aged 18-60 years who received the Ad26.COV2.S COVID-19 vaccine or a placebo. The material sequenced was peripheral blood, taken in a trial of Ad26.COV2.S vaccine versus placebo. In DNA form, the CDR3 reads TGTGCCTGGGGTGGAAGGAACTACGAGCAGTACTTC. Its translation is CAWGGRNYEQYF.